This T cell receptor beta chain was retrieved from a study of T cell responses to AZD1222 COVID-19 vaccine. Study-level results: Increased Spike-specific TCR breadth and depth were observed after two AZD1222 doses. Only after the peak T cell response were repertoires sampled. In a largely white British group with more females than males, clonal diversity was possibly underestimated.

As concerns this clone: Its antigen is unidentified.

The V gene's germline CDR1 is KGHSH and CDR2 LQKENI. V lost 3 bases to trimming and J lost 0 bases, with 7 bases between them. The CDR3 covers 14 residues. Produced via immunoSEQ multiplex PCR; TCRdb's table is partial and in-frame only. Among more than 150,000 clones listed, 85% to 90% were seen once. The origin of this receptor is an adult who received the AZD1222 COVID-19 vaccine. The starting material was peripheral blood, obtained 28 days after the second AZD1222 dose. The rearrangement links TRBV18 to TRBJ2-3; D remains unclear. The DNA for the CDR3 is TGTGCCAGCTCACCCCTCTCAAGCACAGATACGCAGTATTTT. It codes for CASSPLSSTDTQYF.